The clone carrying this T cell receptor (beta chain) is categorized as large. The protocol was immunoSEQ multiplex PCR, while the TCRdb copy is restricted to in-frame clones and leaves out a portion. The sample yields approximately 18,000 clones, roughly four fifths seen once. In germline, CDR1 is SGHDT, CDR2 YYEEEE. This CDR3 comprises 16 residues. The V and J ends lost 3 bases and 3 bases respectively, with 16 bases between them. This sample was taken from a study of T cell changes during pregnancy in multiple sclerosis. The chain recombines TRBV5-6 with TRBJ1-5; the D gene is possibly TRBD1 (6 bases). This clonotype originated in a female donor in good health, enrolled as a control in a pregnancy study. This sample comprised CD8+ T cells from peripheral blood mononuclear cells, obtained in the second trimester of pregnancy. The CDR3 DNA sequence: TGTGCCAGCAGCTCTACAGGGATTTGGACCAATCAGCCCCAGCATTTT. This translates into CASSSTGIWTNQPQHF.